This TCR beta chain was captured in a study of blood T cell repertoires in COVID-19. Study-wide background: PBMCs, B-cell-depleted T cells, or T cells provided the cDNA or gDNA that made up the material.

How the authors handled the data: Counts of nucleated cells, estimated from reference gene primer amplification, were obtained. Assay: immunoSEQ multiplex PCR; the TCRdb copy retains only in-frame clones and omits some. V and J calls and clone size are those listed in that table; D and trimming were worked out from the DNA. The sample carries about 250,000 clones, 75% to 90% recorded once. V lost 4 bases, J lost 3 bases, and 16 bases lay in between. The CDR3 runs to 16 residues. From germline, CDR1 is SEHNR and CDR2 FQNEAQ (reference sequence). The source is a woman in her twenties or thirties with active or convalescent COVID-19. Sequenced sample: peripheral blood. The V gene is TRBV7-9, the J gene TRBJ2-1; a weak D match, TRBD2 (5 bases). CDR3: CASSSTLSDVYNEQFF. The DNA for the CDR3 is TGTGCCAGCAGCTCAACCCTTAGCGACGTCTACAATGAGCAGTTCTTC.